This T cell receptor beta chain was sequenced during a study of blood T cell repertoires in COVID-19. Across the whole study: Sample material is recorded as cDNA or gDNA derived from T cells, B-cell-depleted T cells, or PBMCs.

This clone has just a few counts. Seattle patients were enrolled during active infection and followed longitudinally. Clones were sequenced by immunoSEQ multiplex PCR, and TCRdb holds only the in-frame ones, with some missing. In the table there are roughly 220,000 clones, about four fifths of which are singletons. The V and J ends lost 2 bases and 15 bases respectively, with 14 bases between them. The CDR3 totals 12 residues. The sequencing input was peripheral blood. The chain has TRBV12-3 or TRBV12-4 and TRBJ1-5; D is ambiguous. The receptor was derived from a woman older than 75 with COVID-19, enrolled during active disease. CDR3 region: CASSLNSRPGHF. The CDR3 nucleotides are TGTGCCAGCAGTTTAAATTCGCGCCCCGGGCATTTT.